The 32 T cell receptor beta chains below come from one sample, sequenced in a study of shared clonotypes between healthy human individuals. Using immunoSEQ multiplex PCR, the repertoire was profiled, and TCRdb retains in-frame clones only, with some absent. The sample yields about 1,500,000 clones, 95% to 97% seen once. The sample comprised naive CD4+ T cells sorted from blood. The subset was: CD45RA+ positively selected. The receptor set was obtained from a man in his thirties or forties in good health.

The rearrangement joins TRBV15 to TRBJ2-2; D unclear. The V and J ends lost 5 bases and 0 bases respectively, with 16 bases between them. The CDR3 length is 17 residues. Germline V gene sequence: CDR1 LNHNV, CDR2 YYDKDF (reference sequence). The DNA for the CDR3 is TGTGCCACCAGCCCGAGATCCCTAGGTTCGAACACCGGGGAGCTGTTTTTT. Protein sequence: CATSPRSLGSNTGELFF.

Worth noting for this clone: An end of the junction differs from the germline gene, which may be a read error. V gene TRBV6-5 combines with J gene TRBJ2-7; TRBD1 agrees at 8 bases. The CDR3 consists of 12 residues. The germline CDR1 and CDR2 sequences are MNHEY and SVGAGI. CDR3 loop: CATTPGQGALTF. The CDR3 region has the DNA TGTGCCACCACACCAGGACAGGGAGCCCTTACCTTC.

The chain employs TRBV28 and TRBJ1-2, with 7 nucleotides matching TRBD1. The germline CDR1 and CDR2 sequences are MDHEN and SYDVKM. V dropped 5 bases and J dropped 4; count of bases not matched to a gene: 16. This CDR3 has 17 residues. In nucleotides, the CDR3 is TGTGCCAGCAGTCCCAAAGAATCGACAGGGAACATCTATGGCTACACCTTC. The encoded protein is CASSPKESTGNIYGYTF.

This sequence joins TRBV4-3 and TRBJ1-2, with D possibly matching TRBD1 (6 bases). Trimming stripped 2 bases from V and 1 base from J, with 8 bases between. CDR3 length: 14 amino acids. Germline V lookup: CDR1 LGHNA, CDR2 YSLEER. CDR3 coding DNA: TGCGCCAGCAGCCAAATACAGGGTAACTATGGCTACACCTTC. Translation: CASSQIQGNYGYTF.

This chain links TRBV11-2 with TRBJ2-1, with 8 nucleotides matching TRBD1. Germline V gives CDR1 SGHAT, CDR2 FQNNGV. V lost 0 bases to trimming and J lost 11 bases; unmatched junction nucleotides: 6. The CDR3 consists of 14 residues. The CDR3 protein is CASSLDSTGAKQFF. In nucleotides, the CDR3 is TGTGCCAGCAGCTTAGATTCGACAGGGGCGAAGCAGTTCTTC.

This CDR3 reads CASSLNYQGTEAFF. The CDR3 DNA reads as TGCGCCAGCAGCTTGAACTACCAAGGCACTGAAGCTTTCTTT. The chain has TRBV5-1 and TRBJ1-1; D gene ambiguous. The CDR3 spans 14 residues. CDR1 SGHRS and CDR2 YFSETQ come from the germline V gene. The V end was cut by 1 base, the J end by 4 bases, with 11 bases between.

A single count supports this clone. This chain uses TRBV10-1 with TRBJ1-4; D might be TRBD1 (5 bases). CDR1 is WNHNN, CDR2 SYGVQD, per germline (reference sequence). The CDR3 is 13 residues long. Trimming removed 6 bases at V and 8 bases at J, with 13 bases between. CDR3 region: CASSPLGGEKLFF. CDR3 in DNA: TGCGCCAGCAGCCCCCTTGGGGGAGAAAAACTGTTTTTT.

The rearrangement uses TRBV5-1 and TRBJ1-2, with D perhaps matching TRBD1 (6 bases). The CDR3 covers 12 residues. V lost 4 bases, J lost 7 bases, and 11 bases lay in between. In germline, CDR1 is SGHRS, CDR2 YFSETQ. The CDR3 region is CASSVGQFGYTF. CDR3 nucleotides: TGCGCCAGCAGCGTCGGACAGTTTGGCTACACCTTC. Together with reference TRBV5-1 and TRBJ1-2, the CDR3 gives the full variable domain: KAGVTQTPRYLIKTRGQQVTLSCSPISGHRSVSWYQQTPGQGLQFLFEYFSETQRNKGNFPGRFSGRQFSNSRSEMNVSTLELGDSALYLCASSVGQFGYTFGSGTRLTVV.

V and J are TRBV6-5 and TRBJ1-3; TRBD1 matches at 7 bases. In germline, CDR1 is MNHEY, CDR2 SVGAGI. Unmatched junction bases numbered 5, after V lost 6 bases and J lost 3 bases. The CDR3 has 14 amino acids. As DNA, the CDR3 is TGTGCCAGCAGCGAACAGGGGATTGGAAACACCATATATTTT. The encoded protein is CASSEQGIGNTIYF.

This CDR3 reads CASRKDMGNQPQHF. In DNA, the CDR3 is TGTGCCAGCAGGAAAGACATGGGCAATCAGCCCCAGCATTTT. The genes are TRBV2 and TRBJ1-5; D is ambiguous. The CDR3 sequence is 14 residues long. Germline CDR1 is SNHLY and CDR2 is FYNNEI. Deletions cut 6 bases from V and 2 bases from J, with 11 bases between.

This sequence joins TRBV27 and TRBJ2-3; either TRBD1 or TRBD2 may supply D (5 bases each). Germline CDR1 MNHEY, CDR2 SMNVEV (reference sequence). The CDR3 length is 16 residues. V was shortened by 6 bases and J by 4 bases, with 20 bases between the two germline ends. The CDR3, as DNA: TGTGCCAGCAGCTCATTTTCCGGAGTGGGGGCAGATACGCAGTATTTT. Translating it yields CASSSFSGVGADTQYF.

The chain employs TRBV7-8 and TRBJ2-7; the match to TRBD2 covers 10 bases. The CDR3 extends over 16 amino acids. CDR1 is SGHVS, CDR2 FQNEAQ, per germline. J gave up 3 bases and V 5 bases, and 10 bases lay outside the gene matches. CDR3 sequence (DNA): TGTGCCAGCAGCCCTCCCGGACTAGCGGCCAACTACGAGCAGTACTTC. As protein: CASSPPGLAANYEQYF.

The chain uses TRBV7-9 and TRBJ2-1; D is perhaps TRBD2 (5 bases). Germline V gene lookup returns CDR1 SEHNR and CDR2 FQNEAQ (reference sequence). This CDR3 contains 14 residues. Trimming removed 1 base at V and 6 bases at J, with 10 bases between. CDR3 nucleotide sequence: TGTGCCAGCAGCTTAGATCTAGCAGGCAATGAGCAGTTCTTC. Translating it yields CASSLDLAGNEQFF. The full variable domain, rest sourced from reference TRBV7-9 and TRBJ2-1, is DTGVSQNPRHKITKRGQNVTFRCDPISEHNRLYWYRQTLGQGPEFLTYFQNEAQLEKSRLLSDRFSAERPKGSFSTLEIQRTEQGDSAMYLCASSLDLAGNEQFFGPGTRLTVL.

V and J are TRBV9 and TRBJ2-7; 10 bases agree with TRBD2. This CDR3 contains 14 residues. Looked up from germline, CDR1 is SGDLS and CDR2 is YYNGEE. J was trimmed by 3 bases and V by 4 bases; bases with no gene match: 4. The CDR3 DNA follows: TGTGCCAGCAGCCTACTAGCGGGACACTACGAGCAGTACTTC. The encoded protein is CASSLLAGHYEQYF.

The V and J genes are TRBV5-4 and TRBJ2-2, with 9 bases lining up with TRBD1. Germline-derived CDR1 and CDR2 are SGHNT and YYREEE (reference sequence). Trimming cost V 2 bases and J 5 bases; bases outside gene matches: 4. The CDR3 consists of 15 residues. DNA of the CDR3: TGTGCCAGCAGCTTACAGGGGGCAGGGACCGGGGAGCTGTTTTTT. Its protein product is CASSLQGAGTGELFF.

V and J are TRBV5-1 and TRBJ2-1; 9 bases match TRBD1. CDR1 is SGHRS, CDR2 YFSETQ, per germline. V was pared by 5 bases and J by 6 bases, with 12 bases of the junction left unmatched. This CDR3 comprises 16 residues. Here the CDR3 DNA reads TGCGCCAGCAGTTTGACCGGGACAGGGACAGTCAATGAGCAGTTCTTC. Translated, it gives CASSLTGTGTVNEQFF.

The rearrangement uses TRBV28 and TRBJ2-7; weak D call: TRBD1 (6 bases). Trimming stripped 6 bases from V and 4 bases from J, with 16 bases between. The CDR3 spans 14 residues. Germline V lookup: CDR1 MDHEN, CDR2 SYDVKM. CDR3 region: CASSPLGRGYEQYF. In DNA, the CDR3 is TGTGCCAGCAGCCCGCTGGGCAGGGGATACGAGCAGTACTTC.

The chain has TRBV27 and TRBJ1-1; D remains unclear. The CDR3 extends over 16 amino acids. The V gene's germline CDR1 is MNHEY and CDR2 SMNVEV (reference sequence). The germline V and J ends were trimmed by 3 bases and 0 bases, with 14 bases remaining between them. The CDR3 reads CASSLLGSHLNTEAFF. The CDR3 DNA reads TGTGCCAGCAGTTTGTTGGGAAGTCACCTGAACACTGAAGCTTTCTTT.

The chain joins TRBV7-2 to TRBJ2-1; D perhaps matches TRBD1 (6 bases). Germline V gene sequence: CDR1 SGHTA, CDR2 FQGNSA. V was clipped by 2 bases and J by 4 bases, with 9 bases between them. The CDR3 is made up of 14 amino acids. The CDR3 is CASSLRTGYNEQFF. The CDR3 bases are TGTGCCAGCAGCTTACGTACAGGGTACAATGAGCAGTTCTTC.

The chain recombines TRBV29-1 with TRBJ2-2; unclear D gene. Germline V lookup: CDR1 SQVTM, CDR2 ANQGSEA. V lost 7 bases and J lost 4, with 19 bases in between. This CDR3 contains 15 residues. CDR3 sequence: CSALVLGRPTGELFF. In DNA form, the CDR3 reads TGCAGCGCTCTTGTCCTAGGGCGTCCCACCGGGGAGCTGTTTTTT.

V gene TRBV10-1 combines with J gene TRBJ2-2, with 9 bases matching TRBD1. The length of the CDR3 is 13 residues. Germline V gene data show CDR1 as WNHNN and CDR2 as SYGVQD (reference sequence). The V and J ends lost 3 bases and 11 bases, in that order; junction bases with no gene match: 4. CDR3 sequence: CASSDQDRGELFF. The CDR3 DNA is TGCGCCAGCAGTGATCAGGACAGGGGAGAGCTGTTTTTT.

The CDR3 DNA sequence: TGTGCCAGCAGTTCCATAATCGCAGGGGATACGCAGTATTTT. It encodes CASSSIIAGDTQYF. V and J are TRBV6-5 and TRBJ2-3; D may be TRBD1 (5 bases). The V and J ends lost 4 bases and 6 bases respectively, with 14 bases between them. The CDR3 is 14 amino acids. CDR1 MNHEY and CDR2 SVGAGI come from the germline V gene.

The rearrangement uses TRBV6-1 and TRBJ2-7; no clear D. The V gene's germline CDR1 is MNHNS and CDR2 SASEGT. Trimming removed 3 bases from V and 6 bases from J, with 9 bases in between. The CDR3 totals 12 residues. CDR3 in amino acids: CASSERALEQYF. Here the CDR3 DNA reads TGTGCCAGCAGTGAGCGCGCCCTCGAGCAGTACTTC.

This chain links TRBV6-5 with TRBJ2-7; the match to TRBD2 covers 10 bases. Per germline, CDR1 MNHEY and CDR2 SVGAGI. V trimming: 6 bases; J trimming: 6 bases; junction bases outside the gene matches: 5. The CDR3 has 13 amino acids. CDR3 sequence reads: CASRPSGSREQYF. In DNA, the CDR3 is TGTGCCAGCAGGCCTAGCGGGAGTCGCGAGCAGTACTTC.

The chain uses TRBV7-9 and TRBJ1-3; D gene unclear. Germline lookup yields CDR1 SEHNR and CDR2 FQNEAQ (reference sequence). Trimming removed 8 bases from V and 2 bases from J, with 7 bases in between. The CDR3 runs 12 residues. CDR3 loop: CASGRAGNTIYF. The CDR3 coding sequence is TGTGCCAGCGGCCGGGCTGGAAACACCATATATTTT.

In nucleotides, the CDR3 is TGCGCCAGCAAGGTAGATTCCGCTTCTTCGCCCCAGCATTTT. Translating it yields CASKVDSASSPQHF. The gene calls are TRBV5-1 and TRBJ1-5; D remains unclear. The length of the CDR3 is 14 residues. V dropped 6 bases and J dropped 9 bases, with 19 bases sitting between them. Germline CDR1 and CDR2: SGHRS and YFSETQ.

The chain combines TRBV4-3 with TRBJ2-5; D assignment may be TRBD1 or TRBD2 (7 bases each). V lost 1 base, J lost 4 bases, and 13 bases lay in between. This CDR3 region has 15 residues. Germline assignment: CDR1 LGHNA and CDR2 YSLEER. The CDR3 coding sequence is TGCGCCAGCAGCCAAGGTTCAGGGGGGGGAGAGACCCAGTACTTC. As protein: CASSQGSGGGETQYF.

The V and J genes are TRBV7-9 and TRBJ2-1, with 9 bases lining up with TRBD2. The V and J ends lost 5 bases and 4 bases, in that order; junction bases with no gene match: 18. The germline gives CDR1 SEHNR, CDR2 FQNEAQ (reference sequence). The CDR3 covers 19 residues. The CDR3: CASSPTRGGASGVYNEQFF. Written as DNA, the CDR3 is TGTGCCAGCAGCCCAACCCGGGGGGGCGCTAGCGGGGTGTACAATGAGCAGTTCTTC. Full variable domain (rest looked up from reference TRBV7-9 and TRBJ2-1): DTGVSQNPRHKITKRGQNVTFRCDPISEHNRLYWYRQTLGQGPEFLTYFQNEAQLEKSRLLSDRFSAERPKGSFSTLEIQRTEQGDSAMYLCASSPTRGGASGVYNEQFFGPGTRLTVL.

The CDR3 DNA reads as TGCGCCAGCAGCACCCGGGACATCTCCTACAATGAGCAGTTCTTC. Translated: CASSTRDISYNEQFF. The J gene is TRBJ2-1, the V gene TRBV5-1; D is possibly TRBD1 (6 bases). V lost 4 bases, J lost 0 bases, and 11 bases lay in between. This CDR3 is built from 15 residues. CDR1 is SGHRS, CDR2 YFSETQ, per germline.

The J gene is TRBJ2-1, the V gene TRBV5-4; the D gene could be TRBD1 or TRBD2 (7 bases each). The germline V gene encodes CDR1 SGHNT and CDR2 YYREEE (reference sequence). This CDR3 is 19 amino acids long. V was pared by 5 bases and J by 0 bases, with 24 bases between. Here the CDR3 reads CASRSPGGISGPSYNEQFF. CDR3 nucleotide sequence: TGTGCCAGCAGGTCGCCAGGGGGAATTAGCGGGCCCTCCTACAATGAGCAGTTCTTC.

The chain uses TRBV7-3 and TRBJ2-1, with 8 bases fitting TRBD2. This CDR3 contains 18 residues. Looked up from germline, CDR1 is SGHTA and CDR2 is FQGTGA. V was pared by 3 bases and J by 0 bases, with 10 bases of the junction left unmatched. The CDR3 here is CASSFSGSGSISYNEQFF. DNA of the CDR3: TGTGCCAGCAGCTTCTCCGGGAGCGGGAGCATCTCCTACAATGAGCAGTTCTTC.

The rearrangement uses TRBV28 and TRBJ1-5, with 8 bases lining up with TRBD1. CDR1 is MDHEN, CDR2 SYDVKM, per germline. This CDR3 contains 15 residues. V shed 5 bases, J shed 6 bases, and the junction held 9 bases outside the gene matches. CDR3 sequence: CASSQRQGRGQPQHF. In nucleotides, the CDR3 is TGTGCCAGCAGTCAGAGACAGGGGAGAGGTCAGCCCCAGCATTTT. Using reference TRBV28 and TRBJ1-5 for the parts outside the CDR3, the full variable domain is DVKVTQSSRYLVKRTGEKVFLECVQDMDHENMFWYRQDPGLGLRLIYFSYDVKMKEKGDIPEGYSVSREKKERFSLILESASTNQTSMYLCASSQRQGRGQPQHFGDGTRLSIL.